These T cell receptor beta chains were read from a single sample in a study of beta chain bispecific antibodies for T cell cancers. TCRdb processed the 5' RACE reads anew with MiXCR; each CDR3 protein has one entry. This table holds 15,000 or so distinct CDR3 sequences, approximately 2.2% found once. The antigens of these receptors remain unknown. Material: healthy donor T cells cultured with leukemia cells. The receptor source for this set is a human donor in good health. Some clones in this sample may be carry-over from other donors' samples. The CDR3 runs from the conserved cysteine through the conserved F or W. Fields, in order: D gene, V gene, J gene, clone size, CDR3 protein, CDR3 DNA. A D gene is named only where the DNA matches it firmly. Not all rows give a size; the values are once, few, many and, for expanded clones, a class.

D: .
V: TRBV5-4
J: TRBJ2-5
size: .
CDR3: CASSFDDIVETQYF
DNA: TGTGCCAGCAGCTTCGACGACATAGTGGAGACCCAGTACTTC

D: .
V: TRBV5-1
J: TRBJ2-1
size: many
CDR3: CASSLGHPINEQFF
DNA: TGCGCCAGCAGCTTGGGACACCCCATCAATGAGCAGTTCTTC

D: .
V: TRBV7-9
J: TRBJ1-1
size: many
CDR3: CASSFRPDEAFF
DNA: TGTGCCAGCAGCTTTCGGCCGGATGAAGCTTTCTTT

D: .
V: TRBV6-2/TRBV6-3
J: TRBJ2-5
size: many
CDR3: CATQYPGAGETQYF
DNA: TGTGCCACCCAGTATCCTGGGGCAGGAGAGACCCAGTACTTC

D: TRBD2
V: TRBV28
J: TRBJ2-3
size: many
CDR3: CASSFTSGGADTQYF
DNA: TGTGCCAGCAGTTTTACTAGCGGGGGGGCAGATACGCAGTATTTT

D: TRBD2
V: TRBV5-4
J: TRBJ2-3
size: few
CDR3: CASSSPGGSNPDTQYF
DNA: TGTGCCAGCAGCTCTCCGGGGGGGTCAAACCCCGATACGCAGTATTTT

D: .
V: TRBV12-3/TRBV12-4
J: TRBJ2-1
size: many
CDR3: CASSGQEQFF
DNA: TGTGCCAGCAGTGGACAGGAGCAGTTCTTC

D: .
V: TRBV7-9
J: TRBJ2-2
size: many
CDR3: CASSLRAGANTGELFF
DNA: TGTGCCAGCAGCTTGAGGGCAGGGGCGAACACCGGGGAGCTGTTTTTT

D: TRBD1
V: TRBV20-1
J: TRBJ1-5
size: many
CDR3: CSATGQGGSNQPQHF
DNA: TGCAGTGCTACCGGGCAGGGGGGAAGCAATCAGCCCCAGCATTTT

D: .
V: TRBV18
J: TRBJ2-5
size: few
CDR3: CASSPPSSRVETQYF
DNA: TGTGCCAGCTCACCACCGAGCTCTAGAGTAGAGACCCAGTACTTC

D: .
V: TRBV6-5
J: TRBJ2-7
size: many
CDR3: CASSHRHGKNEQYF
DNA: TGTGCCAGCAGTCACAGGCACGGGAAAAACGAGCAGTACTTC

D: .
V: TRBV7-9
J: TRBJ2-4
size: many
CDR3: CASSLEGGGRNIQYF
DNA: TGTGCCAGCAGCTTAGAAGGGGGGGGGCGGAACATTCAGTACTTC

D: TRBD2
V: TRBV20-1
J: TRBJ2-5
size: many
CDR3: CSARLAGGRTSETQYF
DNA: TGCAGTGCTAGACTAGCGGGGGGGCGGACATCAGAGACCCAGTACTTC

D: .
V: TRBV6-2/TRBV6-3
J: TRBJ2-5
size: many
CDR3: CASSYYGRRGSGTETQYF
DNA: TGTGCCAGCAGTTATTATGGTCGACGGGGTTCCGGGACGGAGACCCAGTACTTC

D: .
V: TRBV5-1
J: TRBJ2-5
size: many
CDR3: CASSLGLPQETQYF
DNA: TGCGCCAGCAGCTTGGGGCTTCCCCAAGAGACCCAGTACTTC

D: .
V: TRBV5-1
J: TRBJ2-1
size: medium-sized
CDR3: CASSPEGRVNEQFF
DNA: TGCGCCAGCAGCCCGGAGGGCAGGGTCAATGAGCAGTTCTTC

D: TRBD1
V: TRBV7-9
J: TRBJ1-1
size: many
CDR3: CASSPGGRTEAFF
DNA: TGTGCCAGCAGCCCAGGGGGCCGCACTGAAGCTTTCTTT

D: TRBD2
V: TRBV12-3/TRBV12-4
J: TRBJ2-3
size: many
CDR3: CASSLGASGGTDTQYF
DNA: TGTGCCAGCAGTTTAGGGGCTAGCGGGGGGACAGATACGCAGTATTTT

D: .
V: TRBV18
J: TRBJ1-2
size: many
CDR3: CASSPPSVDPGYTF
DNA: TGTGCCAGCTCACCCCCCTCAGTGGATCCTGGCTACACCTTC

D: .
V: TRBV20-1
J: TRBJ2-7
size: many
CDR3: CSARDYSRSDMNRYEQYF
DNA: TGCAGTGCTAGAGATTACAGTAGGTCAGATATGAATCGCTACGAGCAGTACTTC

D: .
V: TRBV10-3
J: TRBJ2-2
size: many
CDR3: CAISESTEETGELFF
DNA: TGTGCCATCAGTGAGTCGACGGAGGAAACCGGGGAGCTGTTTTTT

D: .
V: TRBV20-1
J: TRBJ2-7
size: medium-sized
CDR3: CSARLRGADYEQYF
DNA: TGCAGTGCTAGACTCCGGGGGGCTGACTACGAGCAGTACTTC

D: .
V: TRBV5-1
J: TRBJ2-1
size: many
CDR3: CASSFTMDEQFF
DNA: TGCGCCAGCAGCTTCACTATGGATGAGCAGTTCTTC

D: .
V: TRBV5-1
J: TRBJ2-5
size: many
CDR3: CASSLETPGETQYF
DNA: TGCGCCAGCAGCTTGGAGACCCCCGGCGAGACCCAGTACTTC

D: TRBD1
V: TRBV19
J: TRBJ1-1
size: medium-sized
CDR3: CASRQGSNTEAFF
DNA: TGTGCCAGCCGACAGGGATCGAACACTGAAGCTTTCTTT

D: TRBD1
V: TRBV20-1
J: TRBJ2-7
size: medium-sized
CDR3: CSAKPTGTGGWEQYF
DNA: TGCAGTGCTAAGCCCACCGGGACAGGGGGCTGGGAGCAGTACTTC

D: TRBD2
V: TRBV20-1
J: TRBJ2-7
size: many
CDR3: CSAGQAGASYEQYF
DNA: TGCAGTGCCGGACAAGCGGGGGCCTCCTACGAGCAGTACTTC